Sequencing of this TCR beta chain was carried out in a study of shared clonotypes between healthy human individuals. Naive CD8 cells, CD45RO-negative and positively selected for CCR7, excluded terminally differentiated effector memory CD45RA+ cells. Libraries were prepared by immunoSEQ multiplex PCR; TCRdb keeps only in-frame clonotypes and omits some of them. The table has 2 million to 2.5 million clones, just over 90% seen once. The junction had 7 bases not matched to a gene; V was cut back by 6 bases and J by 3 bases. This CDR3 contains 15 residues. Germline CDR1 reads SGHVS; CDR2 reads FQNEAQ. The sequenced sample was naive CD8+ T cells from PBMCs. The receptor comes from a man between 18 and 35 years old in good health. Some clones in this sample may be carry-over from other donors' samples. V is TRBV7-8 and J is TRBJ2-1, with 8 bases lining up with TRBD2. CDR3: CASSPLADFYNEQFF. CDR3 in DNA: TGTGCCAGCAGTCCACTAGCGGACTTCTACAATGAGCAGTTCTTC. Full variable domain (remainder filled in from reference TRBV7-8 and TRBJ2-1): GAGVSQSPRYKVAKRGQDVALRCDPISGHVSLFWYQQALGQGPEFLTYFQNEAQLDKSGLPSDRFFAERPEGSVSTLKIQRTQQEDSAVYLCASSPLADFYNEQFFGPGTRLTVL.